This TCR beta chain was identified during a study of T cells in Graves' hyperthyroidism and ophthalmopathy. It was RNA transcripts that yielded the amplified TCR beta CDR3 regions. The TCR CDR3 was amplified in a first-round RT-PCR using the HTBI primer set. TCRdb reanalysed the multiplex PCR reads using MiXCR and keeps one entry per CDR3 protein. The profile covers roughly 510,000 distinct CDR3 sequences, with around 21% appearing a single time and more than 20% taken by the ten largest. This clonotype was recorded many times. Its antigen is unknown. Stable Graves' hyperthyroidism denoted no ophthalmopathy progression over 18 months. General study points: Ophthalmopathy could be told apart from stable hyperthyroidism with a 13 V-J model.

From germline, CDR1 is SNHLY and CDR2 FYNNEI. This CDR3 contains 16 residues. J lost 7 bases, V lost 3 bases, and 12 bases had no gene match. The sequence was obtained from a man aged 18-30 years with Graves' hyperthyroidism. The chain joins TRBV2 to TRBJ1-5; 7 positions match TRBD1. Sequenced sample: blood. CDR3 sequence: CASSDRGTADKQPQHF. CDR3 nucleotides: TGTGCCAGCAGTGACAGGGGGACAGCTGACAAACAGCCCCAGCATTTT. The variable domain in full, completed from reference TRBV2 and TRBJ1-5, reads EPEVTQTPSHQVTQMGQEVILRCVPISNHLYFYWYRQILGQKVEFLVSFYNNEISEKSEIFDDQFSVERPDGSNFTLKIRSTKLEDSAMYFCASSDRGTADKQPQHFGDGTRLSIL.